This T cell receptor (beta chain) was profiled in a study of cytomegalovirus exposure and HLA in healthy donors. Regarding donors, all were healthy bone marrow donors. Vbeta (60) and Jbeta (13) primers were used in the PCR. Produced via immunoSEQ multiplex PCR; TCRdb's table is partial and in-frame only. The sample has about 170,000 clones, roughly 81% seen once; the top ten hold roughly 2.1%. The source material was PBMCs. This receptor was obtained from a man younger than 35 in good health and CMV-seropositive.

The CDR3 reads CASGKGTGWAEAFF. The CDR3 nucleotides are TGCGCCAGCGGAAAAGGGACAGGGTGGGCTGAAGCTTTCTTT. The chain uses TRBV5-1 and TRBJ1-1, with TRBD1 matching 9 bases. The CDR3 is 14 amino acids. J lost 6 bases, V lost 7 bases, and 10 bases had no gene match. Germline V gives CDR1 SGHRS, CDR2 YFSETQ. Supplemented by reference TRBV5-1 and TRBJ1-1, the full variable domain reads KAGVTQTPRYLIKTRGQQVTLSCSPISGHRSVSWYQQTPGQGLQFLFEYFSETQRNKGNFPGRFSGRQFSNSRSEMNVSTLELGDSALYLCASGKGTGWAEAFFGQGTRLTVV.